This record looks at one TCR beta chain sequence and its context. This sample is part of a study of blood T cell repertoires in COVID-19. Study-wide background: The United States, Italy and Spain provided the acute and convalescent COVID-19 samples. From T cells, B-cell-depleted T cells, or PBMCs came the material, which was cDNA or gDNA.

The CDR3 is made up of 15 amino acids. Germline V gene data show CDR1 as SGHRS and CDR2 as YFSETQ. Trimming took off 1 base at V and 2 bases at J, with 10 bases between the two ends. The repertoire was sequenced with immunoSEQ multiplex PCR; TCRdb's copy has only in-frame clones and lacks some. Found here are 200,000 to 300,000 clones, roughly 82% of them singletons; the top ten hold approximately 5.5%. One Seattle source followed patients from active infection through their disease course. The chain joins TRBV5-1 to TRBJ1-5, with D possibly TRBD1 on 6 matching bases. The specimen was peripheral blood. This TCR came from a woman over 75 with COVID-19, enrolled during active disease. The CDR3 is CASSLTGIGNQPQHF. The CDR3, as DNA: TGCGCCAGCAGCTTGACAGGGATCGGCAATCAGCCCCAGCATTTT.